The sequence of this T cell receptor (beta chain) was determined in a study of blood T cell repertoires in COVID-19. As for the study in general: Acute and convalescent COVID-19 specimens originated in the United States, Italy and Spain. PBMCs, B-cell-depleted T cells, or T cells were the source of the cDNA or gDNA that made up the material.

Germline V gene lookup returns CDR1 SGHRS and CDR2 YFSETQ. The CDR3 is made up of 15 amino acids. Trimming cost V 4 bases and J 0 bases, with 10 bases left between them. In the authors' workflow: Amplified reference gene primers provided the basis for estimating nucleated cell counts. Some clones are missing from TCRdb's copy, which holds only in-frame ones; the method was immunoSEQ multiplex PCR. That table supplies the V and J calls and clone size; D and trimming were determined from the DNA. The profile shows around 200,000 clones, about nine tenths of them singletons. The sequence was collected from a man in his forties or fifties with acute or convalescent COVID-19. This chain connects TRBV5-1 to TRBJ1-4, with D possibly TRBD1 on 5 matching bases. Input material: peripheral blood. In DNA form, the CDR3 reads TGCGCCAGCAGCGGCCAGGGTGCAACTAATGAAAAACTGTTTTTT. Amino acids: CASSGQGATNEKLFF.